These 6 T cell receptor beta chains were sequenced from one sample in a study of blood T cell repertoires in COVID-19. Libraries were prepared by immunoSEQ multiplex PCR; TCRdb keeps only in-frame clonotypes and omits some of them. This table has about 250,000 clones, 85% appearing once. The sample was PBMCs or T cells enriched from blood (not recorded which). All receptors derive from a woman between 45 and 65 years old with acute COVID-19.

This chain links TRBV7-2 with TRBJ2-7; 8 bases align to TRBD2. Per the germline V gene, CDR1 is SGHTA and CDR2 is FQGNSA. J was trimmed by 2 bases and V by 5 bases; bases with no gene match: 8. This CDR3 region has 15 residues. The CDR3 here is CASSQGVAGTYEQYF. The CDR3 nucleotides read TGTGCCAGCAGCCAAGGGGTAGCGGGGACCTACGAGCAGTACTTC.

The CDR3 spells CASSETGQANSPLHF. In DNA, the CDR3 is TGTGCCAGCAGTGAAACGGGACAGGCTAATTCACCCCTCCACTTT. This chain uses TRBV2 with TRBJ1-6, with TRBD1 matching over 8 bases. J lost 6 bases, V lost 2 bases, and 3 bases had no gene match. CDR3 length equals 15 residues. Per germline, CDR1 SNHLY and CDR2 FYNNEI.

There are a few counts of this clone. The rearrangement links TRBV15 to TRBJ1-1; the D is unclear. This CDR3 is built from 13 residues. V shed 5 bases and J shed 3 bases, with 10 bases lying between them. Looked up from germline, CDR1 is LNHNV and CDR2 is YYDKDF (reference sequence). CDR3 nucleotide sequence: TGTGCCACCAGCCTCGGCGGGGACACTGAAGCTTTCTTT. Translating gives CATSLGGDTEAFF. The variable domain in full, with the rest retrieved from reference TRBV15 and TRBJ1-1, is DAMVIQNPRYQVTQFGKPVTLSCSQTLNHNVMYWYQQKSSQAPKLLFHYYDKDFNNEADTPDNFQSRRPNTSFCFLDIRSPGLGDTAMYLCATSLGGDTEAFFGQGTRLTVV.

The chain has TRBV5-1 and TRBJ1-2, with 7 bases lining up with TRBD1. V was pared by 0 bases and J by 4 bases, with 12 bases of the junction left unmatched. The CDR3 is 17 residues long. Germline V gene sequence: CDR1 SGHRS, CDR2 YFSETQ. The CDR3, as DNA: TGCGCCAGCAGCTTGGGGGCCCCTGACAGGGCGGGCTATGGCTACACCTTC. This codes for CASSLGAPDRAGYGYTF.

V and J are TRBV19 and TRBJ2-7; perhaps TRBD1 as D (5 bases). CDR3 size: 15 residues. Germline V CDR1 and CDR2: LNHDA, SQIVND (reference sequence). Trimming removed 5 bases from V and 0 bases from J, with 14 bases in between. The CDR3 reads CASSSQGPSSYEQYF. The CDR3, as DNA: TGTGCCAGTAGTTCCCAGGGCCCCAGCTCCTACGAGCAGTACTTC.

This clone was picked up a small number of times. J is TRBJ1-6 and V is TRBV2; 10 bases agree with TRBD1. This CDR3 contains 15 residues. Germline CDR1 and CDR2: SNHLY and FYNNEI. V trimming: 6 bases; J trimming: 6 bases; junction bases outside the gene matches: 5. Here the CDR3 reads CASRGQGRTNSPLHF. DNA of the CDR3: TGTGCCAGCAGGGGACAGGGGAGGACTAATTCACCCCTCCACTTT. Based on the CDR3 plus reference TRBV2 and TRBJ1-6, the full variable domain is EPEVTQTPSHQVTQMGQEVILRCVPISNHLYFYWYRQILGQKVEFLVSFYNNEISEKSEIFDDQFSVERPDGSNFTLKIRSTKLEDSAMYFCASRGQGRTNSPLHFGNGTRLTVT.